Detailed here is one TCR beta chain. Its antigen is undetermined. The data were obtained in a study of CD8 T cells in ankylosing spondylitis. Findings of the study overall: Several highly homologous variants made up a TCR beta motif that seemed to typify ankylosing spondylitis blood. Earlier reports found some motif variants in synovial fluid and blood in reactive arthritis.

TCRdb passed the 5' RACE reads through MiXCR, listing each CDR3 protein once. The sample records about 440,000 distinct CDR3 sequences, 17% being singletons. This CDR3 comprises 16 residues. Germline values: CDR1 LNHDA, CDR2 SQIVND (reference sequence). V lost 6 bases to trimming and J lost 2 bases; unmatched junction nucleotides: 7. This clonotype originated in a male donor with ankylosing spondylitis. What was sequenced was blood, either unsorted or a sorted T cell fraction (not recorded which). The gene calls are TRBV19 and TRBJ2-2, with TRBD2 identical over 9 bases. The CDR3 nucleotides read TGTGCCAGTAGCGCGGGGGGGAAAGGCAACACCGGGGAGCTGTTTTTT. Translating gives CASSAGGKGNTGELFF. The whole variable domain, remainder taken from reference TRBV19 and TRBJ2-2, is DGGITQSPKYLFRKEGQNVTLSCEQNLNHDAMYWYRQDPGQGLRLIYYSQIVNDFQKGDIAEGYSVSREKKESFPLTVTSAQKNPTAFYLCASSAGGKGNTGELFFGEGSRLTVL.